This TCR beta chain comes out of a study of T cell responses to AZD1222 COVID-19 vaccine. Findings of the study overall: The donor group comprised mostly white British people and more females; the analysis possibly underestimated clonal diversity.

As regards this clone: Its specificity is not known.

V lost 3 bases to trimming and J lost 2 bases, with 13 bases between them. Germline V gene sequence: CDR1 KGHDR, CDR2 SFDVKD. This CDR3 region has 15 residues. Method: immunoSEQ multiplex PCR; TCRdb's copy keeps in-frame clones and lacks some. This table has around 100,000 clones, 87% appearing once. The sequence derives from an adult in good health. Source: peripheral blood, taken on day 0 of MenACWY control vaccination. This chain joins TRBV24-1 and TRBJ2-7, with a possible D match to TRBD2 (5 bases). The CDR3 bases are TGTGCCACCAGTGATATTGGGAGTAGCGCCTACGAGCAGTACTTC. Translation gives CATSDIGSSAYEQYF.